This T cell receptor beta chain came from a study of blood T cells in healthy people across ages. The study, taken as a whole, reports: Measured against age, TCR beta diversity per million T cells decreased in a roughly linear manner.

The donors, all healthy, were Caucasians living in Russia, aged roughly 6 to 100. This clonotype was detected a few times. Its antigen is undetermined. The junction does not match germline at one end; this may be a read error. A second PCR, run for about 7 to 11 cycles, used a sample-barcoded 5' primer plus a J-beta primer mix. TCRdb recomputed calls from the 5' RACE reads with MiXCR, one row per CDR3 protein. This table holds fewer than 900,000 distinct CDR3 sequences, around 46% found once. The CDR3 has 14 residues. V is TRBV12-3 or TRBV12-4 and J is TRBJ2-1; maybe TRBD2 (7 bases). The sample taken for sequencing was blood. The clonotype was recovered from a woman aged 55-70 years in good health. This chain's CDR3 is CASRLGGGFYEQFF. The CDR3 bases are TGTGCCAGCAGATTAGGGGGGGGCTTTTATGAGCAGTTCTTC.